The entry below gives a single T cell receptor (beta chain) sequence along with its context. It has no known antigen specificity. The record has no base qualities; no much larger clone is one base away. The record originates from a study of blood T cell repertoires in COVID-19 (TCRdb year 2020). General notes on the study: Samples covering the acute and convalescent phases of COVID-19 were provided by collaborators in the United States, Italy and Spain. The material from the prospective study consisted of cDNA or gDNA derived from T cells, B-cell-depleted T cells, or PBMCs. Subjects who had been exposed to COVID-19, were actively infected with it, or had recovered from it provided the deeply sampled blood TCRbeta repertoires that made up the dataset. A freely available public database, intended as a resource for researchers studying the immune response to SARS-CoV-2, is where the repertoires were released. Samples came from the ongoing ImmuneRACE study (first 160 participants) plus 1,254 subjects from 6 global collaborators. Nearly every sample came with metadata listing a de-identified subject ID, COVID-19 status, age in years and sex. HLA class I and class II types, where available, came from metadata supplied by the sample provider rather than from assay-based typing. The paper as a whole reports these results and caveats: How much clinical and demographic metadata was included differed by source and by participant, and the metadata was provided uncurated.

One collaborating source in Seattle enrolled patients during active infection and followed them longitudinally through the course of disease. Whole blood was collected in K2EDTA tubes by collaborating institutions according to the institutions' own protocols. For TCRbeta analysis, collaborators shipped samples as frozen whole blood, isolated PBMCs, or DNA extracted from either of those sample types. Based on the germline V gene, the CDR1 and CDR2 sequences are SNHLY and FYNNEI. Cut back by 7 bases and 4 bases, the V and J ends lie 11 bases apart. Including cysteine and phenylalanine, the CDR3 has 13 amino acids. Only CDR3 DNA is held: 39 bases, read in frame from base 1. The immunoSEQ Assay, a bias-controlled multiplex PCR, was used to amplify TCRbeta CDR3 regions from genomic DNA. From the authors' description of their analysis: Nucleated cell counts per sample were estimated from amplification of reference gene primers within the assay. Sequence reads were collapsed and filtered to measure the absolute abundance of every unique TCRbeta CDR3 rearrangement. For each sample, productive Simpson clonality was calculated as the square root of Simpson's diversity index across productive rearrangements. The clones in this table, taken by TCRdb from immuneACCESS, are in-frame only. Not every clone is retained; where verified, under half of the shortfall comes from an unresolved V gene, and the cause of the rest is unknown. V, J and clone size were drawn from that table, and D and trimming were deduced from the DNA. Counted in this sample were 350,000 to 400,000 clones; approximately 88% of them appeared once. Of the sample, approximately 3% is held by the ten largest clones.

The sequenced material came from peripheral blood. The receptor's source is a woman aged 25 to 45 with COVID-19, enrolled during active disease. The chain joins TRBV2 to TRBJ1-3, and possibly TRBD1, on 5 matching bases. The CDR3 sequence is CASIQGFGNTIYF. In nucleotide form, the sequence is TGTGCCAGCATCCAGGGCTTCGGAAACACCATATATTTT.